This T cell receptor beta chain was sequenced in a study of blood T cell repertoires in COVID-19. Study summary: The study drew acute and convalescent COVID-19 samples from the United States, Italy and Spain.

As originally analysed: Reference gene primer amplification gave estimated nucleated cell counts. Libraries were prepared by immunoSEQ multiplex PCR; TCRdb keeps only in-frame clonotypes and omits some of them. The V and J calls and clone size are taken from that table; D and trimming were inferred from the DNA. The table shows 350,000 to 450,000 clones, with around 85% occurring only once. With 0 bases removed from V and 3 bases from J, the gap between germline ends came to 11 bases. The germline V gene encodes CDR1 MGHRA and CDR2 YSYEKL. The CDR3 is 15 amino acids. The sample comprised peripheral blood. The receptor was derived from a woman younger than 30 with acute or convalescent COVID-19. The gene calls are TRBV4-1 and TRBJ1-2, with D unclear. The CDR3 DNA reads as TGCGCCAGCAGCCAAGACTGGAAGAGGGACTATGGCTACACCTTC. Translated: CASSQDWKRDYGYTF.